This T cell receptor (beta chain) stems from a study of T cell responses to AZD1222 COVID-19 vaccine. Points from the study as a whole: Two AZD1222 doses significantly raised spike-specific TCR breadth and depth over controls. Nearly half of the spike-specific TCRs reportedly recognize variant regions that carry no mutations. Baseline testing showed seropositivity in only six AZD1222 recipients. Sampled repertoires all dated from after the peak T cell response.

V shed 3 bases, J shed 0 bases, and the junction held 7 bases outside the gene matches. The CDR3 is 17 amino acids. CDR1 is KGHSH, CDR2 LQKENI, per germline. Remarks on this clone: What it binds is unknown.

Sequenced by immunoSEQ multiplex PCR; TCRdb stores in-frame clones only, minus some. The sample carries 170,000 or so clones, 75% to 95% recorded once. This clonotype was sampled from an adult in good health. This specimen was peripheral blood, taken on day 0 of AZD1222 vaccination. The chain links TRBV18 to TRBJ1-5; TRBD1 matches at 8 bases. The CDR3 DNA reads TGTGCCAGCTCACCGGGGCAGGGGGCTTATAGCAATCAGCCCCAGCATTTT. It specifies CASSPGQGAYSNQPQHF.